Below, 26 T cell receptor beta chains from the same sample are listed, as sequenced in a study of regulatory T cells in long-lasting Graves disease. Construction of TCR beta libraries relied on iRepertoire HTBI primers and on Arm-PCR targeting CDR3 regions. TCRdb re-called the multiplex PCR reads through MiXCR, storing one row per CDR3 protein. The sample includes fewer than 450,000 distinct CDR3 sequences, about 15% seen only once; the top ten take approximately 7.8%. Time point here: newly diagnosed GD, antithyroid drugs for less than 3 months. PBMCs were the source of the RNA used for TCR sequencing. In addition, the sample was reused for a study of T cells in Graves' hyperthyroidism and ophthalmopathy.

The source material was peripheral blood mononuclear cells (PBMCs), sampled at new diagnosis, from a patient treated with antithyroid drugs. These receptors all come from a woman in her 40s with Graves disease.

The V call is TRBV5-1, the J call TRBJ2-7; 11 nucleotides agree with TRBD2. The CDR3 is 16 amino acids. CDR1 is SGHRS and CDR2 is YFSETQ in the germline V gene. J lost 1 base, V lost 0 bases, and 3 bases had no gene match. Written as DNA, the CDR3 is TGCGCCAGCAGCTTGGGATCTAGCGGGAGGTCCTACGAGCAGTACTTC. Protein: CASSLGSSGRSYEQYF.

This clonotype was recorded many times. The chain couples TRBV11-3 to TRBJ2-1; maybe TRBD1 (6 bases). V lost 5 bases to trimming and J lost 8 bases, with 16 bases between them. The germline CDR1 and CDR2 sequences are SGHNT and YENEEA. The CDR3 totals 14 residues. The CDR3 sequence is CASSPRQGSDEQFF. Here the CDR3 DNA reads TGTGCCAGCAGCCCTCGGCAGGGGAGCGATGAGCAGTTCTTC.

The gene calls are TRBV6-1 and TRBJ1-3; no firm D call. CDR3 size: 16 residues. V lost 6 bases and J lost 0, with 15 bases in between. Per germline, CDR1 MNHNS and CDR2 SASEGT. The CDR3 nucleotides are TGTGCCAGCAGCACCCCAAGCATAGGCTCTGGAAACACCATATATTTT. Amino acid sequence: CASSTPSIGSGNTIYF.

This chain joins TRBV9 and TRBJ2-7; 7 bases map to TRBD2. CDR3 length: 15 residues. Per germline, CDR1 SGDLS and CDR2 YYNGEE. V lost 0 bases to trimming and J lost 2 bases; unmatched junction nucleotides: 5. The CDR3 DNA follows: TGTGCCAGCAGCGTAGATGCTAGCGGTGCCTACGAGCAGTACTTC. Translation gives CASSVDASGAYEQYF.

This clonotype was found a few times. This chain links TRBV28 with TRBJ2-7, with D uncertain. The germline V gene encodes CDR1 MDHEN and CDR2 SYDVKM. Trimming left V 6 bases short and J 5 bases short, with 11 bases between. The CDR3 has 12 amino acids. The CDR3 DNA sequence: TGTGCCAGCAGCCCCCTTATACACGAGCAGTACTTC. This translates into CASSPLIHEQYF.

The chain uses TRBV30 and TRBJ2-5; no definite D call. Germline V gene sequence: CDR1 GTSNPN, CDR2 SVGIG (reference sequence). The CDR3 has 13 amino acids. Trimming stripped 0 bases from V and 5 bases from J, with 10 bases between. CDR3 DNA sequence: TGTGCCTGGAGTGTAAGGAGTGCGGAGACCCAGTACTTC. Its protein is CAWSVRSAETQYF.

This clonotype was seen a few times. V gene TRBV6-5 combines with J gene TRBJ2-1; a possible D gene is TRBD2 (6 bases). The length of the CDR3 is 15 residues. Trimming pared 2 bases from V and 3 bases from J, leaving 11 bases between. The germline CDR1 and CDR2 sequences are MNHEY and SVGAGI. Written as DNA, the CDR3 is TGTGCCAGCAGTTACGTGGGAGGAGGCTACAATGAGCAGTTCTTC. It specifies CASSYVGGGYNEQFF.

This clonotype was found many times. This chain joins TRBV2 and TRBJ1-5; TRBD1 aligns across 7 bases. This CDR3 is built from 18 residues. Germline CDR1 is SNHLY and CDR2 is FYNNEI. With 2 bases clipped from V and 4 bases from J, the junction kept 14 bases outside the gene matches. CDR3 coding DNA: TGTGCCAGCAGTGAACCTAGCAGGGAACAGGGGAATAATCAGCCCCAGCATTTT. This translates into CASSEPSREQGNNQPQHF.

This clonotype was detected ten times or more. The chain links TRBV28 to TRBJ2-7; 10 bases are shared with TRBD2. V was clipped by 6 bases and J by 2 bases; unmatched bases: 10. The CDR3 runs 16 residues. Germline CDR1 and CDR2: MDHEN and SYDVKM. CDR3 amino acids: CASSPRLAGATYEQYF. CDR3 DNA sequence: TGTGCCAGCAGCCCCCGACTAGCGGGCGCTACCTACGAGCAGTACTTC.

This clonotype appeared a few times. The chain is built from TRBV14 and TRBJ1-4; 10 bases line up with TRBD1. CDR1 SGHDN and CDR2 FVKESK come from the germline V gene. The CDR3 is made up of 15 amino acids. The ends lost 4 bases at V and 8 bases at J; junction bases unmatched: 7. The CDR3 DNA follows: TGTGCCAGCAGCCCGGGACAGGGGAGATCCGAAAAACTGTTTTTT. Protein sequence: CASSPGQGRSEKLFF.

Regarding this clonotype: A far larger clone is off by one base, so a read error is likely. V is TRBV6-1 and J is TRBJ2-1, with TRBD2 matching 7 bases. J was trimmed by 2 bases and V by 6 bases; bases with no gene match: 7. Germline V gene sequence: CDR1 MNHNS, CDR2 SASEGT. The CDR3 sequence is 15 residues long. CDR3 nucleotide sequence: TGTGCCAGCAGCTCGACTAGCAGGGCCTACAATGAGCAGTTCTTC. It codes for CASSSTSRAYNEQFF.

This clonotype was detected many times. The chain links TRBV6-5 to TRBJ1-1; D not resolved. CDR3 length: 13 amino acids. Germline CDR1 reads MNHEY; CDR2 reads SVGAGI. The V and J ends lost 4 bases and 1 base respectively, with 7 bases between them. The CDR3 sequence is CASSSQENTEAFF. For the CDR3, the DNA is TGTGCCAGCAGTTCTCAGGAGAACACTGAAGCTTTCTTT.

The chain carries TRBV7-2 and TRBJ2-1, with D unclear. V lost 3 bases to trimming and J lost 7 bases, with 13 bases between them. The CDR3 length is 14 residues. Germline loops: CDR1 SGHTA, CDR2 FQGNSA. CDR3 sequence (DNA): TGTGCCAGCAGCTTTGTCAGGTTTGGTAATGAGCAGTTCTTC. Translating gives CASSFVRFGNEQFF.

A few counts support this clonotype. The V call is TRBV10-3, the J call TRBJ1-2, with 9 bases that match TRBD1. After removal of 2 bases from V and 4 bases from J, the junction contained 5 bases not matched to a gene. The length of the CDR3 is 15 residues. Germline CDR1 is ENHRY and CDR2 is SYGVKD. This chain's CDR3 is CAISETGGAGYGYTF. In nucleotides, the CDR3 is TGTGCCATCAGTGAGACAGGGGGCGCCGGCTATGGCTACACCTTC.

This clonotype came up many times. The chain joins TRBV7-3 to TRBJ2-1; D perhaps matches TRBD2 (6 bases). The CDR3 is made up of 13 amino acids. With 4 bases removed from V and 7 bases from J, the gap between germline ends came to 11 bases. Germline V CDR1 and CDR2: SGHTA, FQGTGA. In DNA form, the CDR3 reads TGTGCCAGCAGCTCCGGGAGTGGGAATGAGCAGTTCTTC. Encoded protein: CASSSGSGNEQFF.

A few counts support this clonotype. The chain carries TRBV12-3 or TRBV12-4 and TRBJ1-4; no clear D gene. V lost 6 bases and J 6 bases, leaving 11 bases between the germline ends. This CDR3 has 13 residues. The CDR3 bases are TGTGCCAGCAGCAGCGATGCGGATGAAAAACTGTTTTTT. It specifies CASSSDADEKLFF.

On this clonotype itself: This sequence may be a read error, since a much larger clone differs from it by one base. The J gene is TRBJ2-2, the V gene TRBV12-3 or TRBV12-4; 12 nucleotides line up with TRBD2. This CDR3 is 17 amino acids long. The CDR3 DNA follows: TGTGCCAGCAGCTCCCGGACTAGCGGGAAGAACGCCGGGGAGCTGTTTTTT. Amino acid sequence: CASSSRTSGKNAGELFF.

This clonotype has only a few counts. CDR3 sequence: CASSRGNMGVANQPQHF. CDR3 in DNA: TGTGCCAGTAGTCGAGGGAACATGGGGGTCGCCAATCAGCCCCAGCATTTT. V and J are TRBV19 and TRBJ1-5; TRBD1 is a possible D gene (5 bases). CDR3 length: 17 amino acids. Germline values: CDR1 LNHDA, CDR2 SQIVND (reference sequence). The V gene lost 5 bases and the J gene lost 3 bases, with 20 bases spanning the gap.

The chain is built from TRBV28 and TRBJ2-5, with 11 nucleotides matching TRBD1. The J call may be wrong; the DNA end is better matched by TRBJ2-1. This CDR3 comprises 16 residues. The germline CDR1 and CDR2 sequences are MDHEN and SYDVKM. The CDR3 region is CASSLWTGTGGNEQFF. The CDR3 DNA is TGTGCCAGCAGTTTATGGACCGGGACAGGGGGAAATGAGCAGTTCTTC.

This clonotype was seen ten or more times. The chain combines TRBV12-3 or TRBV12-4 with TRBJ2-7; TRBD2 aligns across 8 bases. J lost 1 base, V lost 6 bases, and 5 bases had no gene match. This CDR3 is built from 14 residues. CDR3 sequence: CASRRTSGSYEQYF. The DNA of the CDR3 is TGTGCCAGCAGGAGAACTAGCGGATCCTACGAGCAGTACTTC.

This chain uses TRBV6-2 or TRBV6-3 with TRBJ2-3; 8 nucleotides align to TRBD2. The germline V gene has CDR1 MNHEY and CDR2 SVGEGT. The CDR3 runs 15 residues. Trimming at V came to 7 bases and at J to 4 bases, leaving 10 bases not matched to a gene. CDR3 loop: CASTPREGPSDTQYF. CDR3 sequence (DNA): TGTGCCAGCACCCCACGGGAGGGTCCTTCAGATACGCAGTATTTT.

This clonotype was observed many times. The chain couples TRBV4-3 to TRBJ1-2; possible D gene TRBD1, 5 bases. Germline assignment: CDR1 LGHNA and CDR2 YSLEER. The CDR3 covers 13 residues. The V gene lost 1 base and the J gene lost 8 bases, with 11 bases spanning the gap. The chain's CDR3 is CASSQGGGDGYTF. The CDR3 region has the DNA TGCGCCAGCAGCCAAGGGGGGGGGGACGGCTACACCTTC.

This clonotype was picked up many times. In DNA form, the CDR3 reads TGTGCCAGCAGCACCGGGACCTACGAGCAGTACTTC. Its protein product is CASSTGTYEQYF. The chain couples TRBV12-3 or TRBV12-4 to TRBJ2-7; D might be TRBD2 (5 bases). V was cut by 6 bases and J by 2 bases, with 8 bases left in between. CDR3 size: 12 residues.

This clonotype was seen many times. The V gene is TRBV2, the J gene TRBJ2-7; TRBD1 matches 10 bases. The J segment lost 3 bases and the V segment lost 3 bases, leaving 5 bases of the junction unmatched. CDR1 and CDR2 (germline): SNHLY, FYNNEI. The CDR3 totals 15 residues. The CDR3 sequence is CASSDGQGEIYEQYF. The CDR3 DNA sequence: TGTGCCAGCAGTGATGGACAGGGGGAAATCTACGAGCAGTACTTC.

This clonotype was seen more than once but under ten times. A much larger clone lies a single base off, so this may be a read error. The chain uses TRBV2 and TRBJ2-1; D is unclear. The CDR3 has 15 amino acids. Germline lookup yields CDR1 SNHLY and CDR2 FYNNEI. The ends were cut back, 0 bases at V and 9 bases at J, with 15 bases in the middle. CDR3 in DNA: TGTGCCAGCAGTGAAGCGGGCAGGCGAAACAGTGAGCAGTTCTTC. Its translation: CASSEAGRRNSEQFF.

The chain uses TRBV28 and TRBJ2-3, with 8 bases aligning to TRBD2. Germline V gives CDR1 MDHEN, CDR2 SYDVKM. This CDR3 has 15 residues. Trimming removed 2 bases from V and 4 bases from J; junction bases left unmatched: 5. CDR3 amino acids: CASSLGTSFADTQYF. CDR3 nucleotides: TGTGCCAGCAGTTTAGGGACTAGTTTTGCAGATACGCAGTATTTT.